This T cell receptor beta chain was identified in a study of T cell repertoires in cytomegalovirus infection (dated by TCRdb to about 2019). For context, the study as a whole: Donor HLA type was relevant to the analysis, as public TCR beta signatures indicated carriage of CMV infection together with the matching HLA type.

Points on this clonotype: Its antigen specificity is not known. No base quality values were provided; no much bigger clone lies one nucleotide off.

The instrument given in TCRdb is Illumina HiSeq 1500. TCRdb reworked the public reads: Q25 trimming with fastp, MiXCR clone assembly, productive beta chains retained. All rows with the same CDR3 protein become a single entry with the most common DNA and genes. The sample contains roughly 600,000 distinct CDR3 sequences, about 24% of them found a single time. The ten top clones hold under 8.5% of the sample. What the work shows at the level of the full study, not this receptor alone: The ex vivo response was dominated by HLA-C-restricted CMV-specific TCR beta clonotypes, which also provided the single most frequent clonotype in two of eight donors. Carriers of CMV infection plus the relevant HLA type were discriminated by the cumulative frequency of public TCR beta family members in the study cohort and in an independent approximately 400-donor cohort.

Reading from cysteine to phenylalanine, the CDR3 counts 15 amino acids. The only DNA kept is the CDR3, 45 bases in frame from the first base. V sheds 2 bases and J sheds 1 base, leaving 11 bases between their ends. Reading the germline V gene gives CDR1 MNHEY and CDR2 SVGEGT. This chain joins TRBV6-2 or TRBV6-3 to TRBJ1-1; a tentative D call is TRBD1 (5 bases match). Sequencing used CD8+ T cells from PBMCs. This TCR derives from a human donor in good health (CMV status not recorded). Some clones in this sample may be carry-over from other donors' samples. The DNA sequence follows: TGTGCCAGCAGTTACCTCCAGGGACCGAACACTGAAGCTTTCTTT. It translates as CASSYLQGPNTEAFF.